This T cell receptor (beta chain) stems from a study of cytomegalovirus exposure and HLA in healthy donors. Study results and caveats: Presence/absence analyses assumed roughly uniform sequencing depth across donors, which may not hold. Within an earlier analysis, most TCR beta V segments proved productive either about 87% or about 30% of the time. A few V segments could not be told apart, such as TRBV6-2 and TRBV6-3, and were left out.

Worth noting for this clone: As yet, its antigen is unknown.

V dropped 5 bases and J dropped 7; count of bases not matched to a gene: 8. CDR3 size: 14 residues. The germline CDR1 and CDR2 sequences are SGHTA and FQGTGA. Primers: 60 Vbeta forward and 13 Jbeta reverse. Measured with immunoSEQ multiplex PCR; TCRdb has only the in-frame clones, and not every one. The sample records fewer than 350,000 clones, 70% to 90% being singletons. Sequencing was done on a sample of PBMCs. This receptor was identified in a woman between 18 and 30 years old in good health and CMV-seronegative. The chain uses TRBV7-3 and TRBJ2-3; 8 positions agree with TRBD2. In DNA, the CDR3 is TGTGCCAGCAGCACGGGGGGGGGCCGATATACGCAGTATTTT. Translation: CASSTGGGRYTQYF.